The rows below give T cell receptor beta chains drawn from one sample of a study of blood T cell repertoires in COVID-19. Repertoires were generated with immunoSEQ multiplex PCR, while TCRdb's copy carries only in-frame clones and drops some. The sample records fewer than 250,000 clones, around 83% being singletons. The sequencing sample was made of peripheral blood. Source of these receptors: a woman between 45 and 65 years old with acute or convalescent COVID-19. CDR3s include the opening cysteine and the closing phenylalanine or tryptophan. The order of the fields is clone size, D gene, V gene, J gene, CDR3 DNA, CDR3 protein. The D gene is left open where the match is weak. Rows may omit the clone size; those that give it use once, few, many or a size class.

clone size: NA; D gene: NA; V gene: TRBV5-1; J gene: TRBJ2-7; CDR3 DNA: TGCGCCAGCAGCTTGGACCCAGGGATTTTGTTCGAGCAGTACTTC; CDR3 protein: CASSLDPGILFEQYF
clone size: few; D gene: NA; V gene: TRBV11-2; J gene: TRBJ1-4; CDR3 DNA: TGTGCCAGCAGCTTAGGGAGGCGGGAAAAACTGTTTTTT; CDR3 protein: CASSLGRREKLFF
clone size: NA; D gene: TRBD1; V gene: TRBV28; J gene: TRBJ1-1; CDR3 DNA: TGTGCCAGCAGTTTGGTGACAGGGTTGAGCACTGAAGCTTTCTTT; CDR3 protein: CASSLVTGLSTEAFF
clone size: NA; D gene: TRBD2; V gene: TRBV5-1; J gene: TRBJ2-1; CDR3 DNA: TGCGCCAGCAGCTTCGGGACTAGCGGGGCCAGCTCCTACAATGAGCAGTTCTTC; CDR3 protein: CASSFGTSGASSYNEQFF
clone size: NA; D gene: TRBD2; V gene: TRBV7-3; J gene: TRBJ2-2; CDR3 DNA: TGTGCCAGCAGCCCCGAAGCGGGGGGGCGCACCGGGGAGCTGTTTTTT; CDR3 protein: CASSPEAGGRTGELFF
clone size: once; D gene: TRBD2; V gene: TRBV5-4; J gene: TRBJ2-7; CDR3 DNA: TGTGCCAGCAGCCCTACTAGCGGGAGTTACGAGCAGTACTTC; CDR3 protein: CASSPTSGSYEQYF
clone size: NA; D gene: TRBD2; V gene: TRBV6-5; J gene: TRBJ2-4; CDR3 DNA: TGTGCCAGCAGTTATGCGGGGGGTAAAGGCATTCAGTACTTC; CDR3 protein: CASSYAGGKGIQYF
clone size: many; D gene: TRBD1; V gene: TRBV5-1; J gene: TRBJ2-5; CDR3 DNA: TGCGCCAGCAGCCCGGACAGGGTTGGTCAAGAGACCCAGTACTTC; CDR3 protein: CASSPDRVGQETQYF
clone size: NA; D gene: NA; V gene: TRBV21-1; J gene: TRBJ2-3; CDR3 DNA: TGTGCCAGCAGCAAAGCGGGACAGGGTCGTAAGCGGGAGTACGCACAAGGAGCAGATACGCAGTATTTT; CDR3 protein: CASSKAGQGRKREYAQGADTQYF
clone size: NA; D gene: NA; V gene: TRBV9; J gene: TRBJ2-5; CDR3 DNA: TGTGCCAGCAGCCCCCAGGGGCGCGAGTGGGAGACCCAGTACTTC; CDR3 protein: CASSPQGREWETQYF
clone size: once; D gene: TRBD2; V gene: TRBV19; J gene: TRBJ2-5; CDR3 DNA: TGTGCCAGTAGTACCACTAGCGGGGGGAGCAGTGAGACCCAGTACTTC; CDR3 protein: CASSTTSGGSSETQYF
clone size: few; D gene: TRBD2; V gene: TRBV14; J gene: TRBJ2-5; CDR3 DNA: TGTGCCAGCAGCCAAATGATCGCGGGGGGCGGCCAAGAGACCCAGTACTTC; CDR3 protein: CASSQMIAGGGQETQYF
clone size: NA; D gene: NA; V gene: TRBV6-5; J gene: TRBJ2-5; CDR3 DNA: TGTGCCAGCAGTTATCGGGGCCAAGAGACCCAGTACTTC; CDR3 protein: CASSYRGQETQYF
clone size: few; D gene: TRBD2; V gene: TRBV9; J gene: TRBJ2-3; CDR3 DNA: TGTGCCAGCAGCGTAGGAGTAGCGGGAGCCGCAGATACGCAGTATTTT; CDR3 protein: CASSVGVAGAADTQYF
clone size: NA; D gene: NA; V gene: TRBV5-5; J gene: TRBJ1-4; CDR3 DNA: TGTGCCAGCAGCTTGGGACCAGGGCCAGGTGAAAAACTGTTTTTT; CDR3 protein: CASSLGPGPGEKLFF
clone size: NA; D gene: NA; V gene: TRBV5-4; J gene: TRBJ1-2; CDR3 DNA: TGTGCCAGCTTTTCCGACAGGCGACTTCAGGGCTACACCTTC; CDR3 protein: CASFSDRRLQGYTF
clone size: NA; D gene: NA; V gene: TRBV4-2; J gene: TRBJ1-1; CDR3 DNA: TGTGCCAGCAGCGCCCGATCCACGCAGGGGACTGAAGCTTTCTTT; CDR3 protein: CASSARSTQGTEAFF
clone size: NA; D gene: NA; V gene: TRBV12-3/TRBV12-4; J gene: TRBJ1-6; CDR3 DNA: TGTGCCAGCAGTTTAGAACAACATTCACCCCTCCACTTT; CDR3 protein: CASSLEQHSPLHF
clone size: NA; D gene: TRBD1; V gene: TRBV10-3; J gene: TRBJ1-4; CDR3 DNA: TGTGCCATCAGTGTTGGGACAGTTACTCCACTGTTTTTT; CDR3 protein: CAISVGTVTPLFF
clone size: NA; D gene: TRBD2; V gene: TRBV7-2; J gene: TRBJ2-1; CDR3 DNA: TGTGCCAGCAGCTTAGCCCACGCTAGCGGGAGCTCCTACAATGAGCAGTTCTTC; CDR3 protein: CASSLAHASGSSYNEQFF
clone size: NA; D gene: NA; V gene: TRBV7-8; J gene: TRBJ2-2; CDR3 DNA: TGTGCCAGCAGCCGCGGGCGGGGGCTCGCGGCCGGGGAGCTGTTTTTT; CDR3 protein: CASSRGRGLAAGELFF
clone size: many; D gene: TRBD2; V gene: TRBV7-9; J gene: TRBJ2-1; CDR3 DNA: TGTGCCAGCAGCTTAGGGACTAGCGGGGGGCCCAATGAGCAGTTCTTC; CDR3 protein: CASSLGTSGGPNEQFF
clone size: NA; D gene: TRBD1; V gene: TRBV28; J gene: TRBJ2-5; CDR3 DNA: TGTGCCAGCTCGGACAGGGGAGGAAGCCGGGAGACCCAGTACTTC; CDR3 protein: CASSDRGGSRETQYF
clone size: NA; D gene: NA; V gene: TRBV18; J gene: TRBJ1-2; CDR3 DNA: TGTGCCAGCTCACCATCCGGGGGAGACTATGGCTACACCTTC; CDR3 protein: CASSPSGGDYGYTF
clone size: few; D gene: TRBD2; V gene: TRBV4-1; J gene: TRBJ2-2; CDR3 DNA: TGCGCCAGCAGCCCCATTTTAGCGGGAGCGGTCGGGGAGCTGTTTTTT; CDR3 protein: CASSPILAGAVGELFF
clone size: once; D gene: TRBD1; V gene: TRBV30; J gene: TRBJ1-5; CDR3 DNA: TGTGCCTGGAGGGGGACGACAGGGGGCAATCAGCCCCAGCATTTT; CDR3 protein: CAWRGTTGGNQPQHF
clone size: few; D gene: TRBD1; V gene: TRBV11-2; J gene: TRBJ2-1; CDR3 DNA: TGTGCCAGCAGCCAAAACAGGGGGCCGTTCAATGAGCAGTTCTTC; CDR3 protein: CASSQNRGPFNEQFF
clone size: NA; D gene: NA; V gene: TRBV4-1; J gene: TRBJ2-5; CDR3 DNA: TGCGCCAGCAGCCAGGAGGGGACCAACCAAGAGACCCAGTACTTC; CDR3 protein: CASSQEGTNQETQYF
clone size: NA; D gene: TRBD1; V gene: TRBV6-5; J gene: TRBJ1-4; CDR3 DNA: TGTGCCAGCAGTAGGAGACAGGGGGAAAAACTGTTTTTT; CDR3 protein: CASSRRQGEKLFF
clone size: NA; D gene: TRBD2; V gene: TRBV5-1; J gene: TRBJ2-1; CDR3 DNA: TGCGCCAGCAGCCGGCGGACTAGCGGGAAGTATTACAATGAGCAGTTCTTC; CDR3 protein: CASSRRTSGKYYNEQFF
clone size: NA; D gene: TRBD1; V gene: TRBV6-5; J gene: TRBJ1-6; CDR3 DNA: TGTGCCACGCGGACAGGGACGAATTCACCCCTCCACTTT; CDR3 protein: CATRTGTNSPLHF
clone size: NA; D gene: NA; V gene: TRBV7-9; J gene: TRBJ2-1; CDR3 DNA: TGTGCCACCGATGGGTATGCCGCGGTCGGTAGGCATGAGCAGTTCTTC; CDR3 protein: CATDGYAAVGRHEQFF
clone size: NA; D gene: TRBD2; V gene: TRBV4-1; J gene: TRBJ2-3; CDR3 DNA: TGCGCCAGCAGCAAACTAGCGGGAGGCACAGATACGCAGTATTTT; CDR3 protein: CASSKLAGGTDTQYF
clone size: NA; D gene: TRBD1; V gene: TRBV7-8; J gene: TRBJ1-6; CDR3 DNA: TGTGCCAGCAGCCTACAGGGGAATTCACCCCTCCACTTT; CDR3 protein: CASSLQGNSPLHF
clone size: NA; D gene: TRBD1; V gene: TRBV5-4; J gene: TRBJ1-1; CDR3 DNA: TGTGCCAGCAGCTTGGGGACAGGAGCTTTCATGAACACTGAAGCTTTCTTT; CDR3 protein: CASSLGTGAFMNTEAFF
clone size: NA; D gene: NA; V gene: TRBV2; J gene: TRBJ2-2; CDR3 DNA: NA; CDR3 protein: CATDRGFGAGELFF
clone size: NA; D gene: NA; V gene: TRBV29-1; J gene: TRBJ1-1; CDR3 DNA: TGCAGCGTTGAATTCCCTCCAGGGAACACTGAAGCTTTCTTT; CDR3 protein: CSVEFPPGNTEAFF
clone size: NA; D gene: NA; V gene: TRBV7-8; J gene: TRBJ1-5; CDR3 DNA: TGTGCCAGCAGCTTAGGGGCAGTGACAAATCAGCCCCAGCATTTT; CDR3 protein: CASSLGAVTNQPQHF
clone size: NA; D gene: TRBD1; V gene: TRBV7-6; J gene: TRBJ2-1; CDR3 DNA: TGTGCCAGCAGCTTAGTCACAGGGGGTTTCAATGAGCAGTTCTTC; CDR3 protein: CASSLVTGGFNEQFF
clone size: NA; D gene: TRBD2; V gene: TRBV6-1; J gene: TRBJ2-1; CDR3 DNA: TGTGCCAGCAGTGAAACCGGGAGGCCGACCAATGAGCAGTTCTTC; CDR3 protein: CASSETGRPTNEQFF
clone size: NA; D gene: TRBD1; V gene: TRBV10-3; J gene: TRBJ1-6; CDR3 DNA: TGTGCCATCACCGGGGACAGAAATAATTCACCCCTCCACTTT; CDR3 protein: CAITGDRNNSPLHF
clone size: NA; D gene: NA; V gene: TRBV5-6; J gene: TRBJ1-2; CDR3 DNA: TGTGCCAGCAGCATGAACAGGGTCGCTAACTATGGCTACACCTTC; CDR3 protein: CASSMNRVANYGYTF
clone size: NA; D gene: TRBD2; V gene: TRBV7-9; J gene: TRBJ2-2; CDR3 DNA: TGTGCCAGCAGCTTAGATCCCGCCGGGAGGGCCGTCACCGGGGAGCTGTTTTTT; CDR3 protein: CASSLDPAGRAVTGELFF
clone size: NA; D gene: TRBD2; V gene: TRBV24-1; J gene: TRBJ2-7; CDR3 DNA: TGTGCCACCAGTGATGGTGGGACTAGCGGGATCCACGAGCAGTACTTC; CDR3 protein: CATSDGGTSGIHEQYF
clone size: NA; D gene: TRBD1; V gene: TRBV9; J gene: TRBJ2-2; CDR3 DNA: TGTGCCAGCAGCGTACGGCCGGGACAGGGTAGTTCCGGGGAGCTGTTTTTT; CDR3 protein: CASSVRPGQGSSGELFF
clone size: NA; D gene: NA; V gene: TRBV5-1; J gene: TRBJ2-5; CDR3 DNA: TGCGCCAGCAGCTTGGGAGGGTTAACCGGGGAGACCCAGTACTTC; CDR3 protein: CASSLGGLTGETQYF